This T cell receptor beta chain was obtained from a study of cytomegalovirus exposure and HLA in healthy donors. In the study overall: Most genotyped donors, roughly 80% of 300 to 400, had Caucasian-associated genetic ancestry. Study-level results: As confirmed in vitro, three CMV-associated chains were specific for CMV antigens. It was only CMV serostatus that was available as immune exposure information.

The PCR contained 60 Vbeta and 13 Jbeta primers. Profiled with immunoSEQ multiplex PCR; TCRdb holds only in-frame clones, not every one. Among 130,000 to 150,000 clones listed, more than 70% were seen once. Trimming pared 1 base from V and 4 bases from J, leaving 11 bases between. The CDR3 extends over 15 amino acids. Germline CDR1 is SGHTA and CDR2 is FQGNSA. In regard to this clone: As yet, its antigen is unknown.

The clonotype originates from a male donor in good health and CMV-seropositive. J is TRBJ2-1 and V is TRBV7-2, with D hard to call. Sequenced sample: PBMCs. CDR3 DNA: TGTGCCAGCAGCTTAGACCCGTCCCTATACAATGAGCAGTTCTTC. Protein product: CASSLDPSLYNEQFF.